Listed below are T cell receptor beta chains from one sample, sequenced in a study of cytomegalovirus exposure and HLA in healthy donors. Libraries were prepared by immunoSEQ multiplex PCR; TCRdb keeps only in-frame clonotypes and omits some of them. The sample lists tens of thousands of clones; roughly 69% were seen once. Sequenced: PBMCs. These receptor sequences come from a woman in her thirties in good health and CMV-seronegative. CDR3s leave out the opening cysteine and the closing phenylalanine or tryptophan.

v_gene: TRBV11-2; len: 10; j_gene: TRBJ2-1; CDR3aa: ASSARWNEQF
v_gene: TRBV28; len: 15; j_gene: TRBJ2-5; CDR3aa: ASSFGATSGLQETQY
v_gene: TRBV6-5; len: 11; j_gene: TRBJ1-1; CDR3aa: ASSLRQNTEAF
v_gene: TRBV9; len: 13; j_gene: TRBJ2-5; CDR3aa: ASSPPPGSGETQY
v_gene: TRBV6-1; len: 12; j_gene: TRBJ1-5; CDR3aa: ASSVWDREQPQH
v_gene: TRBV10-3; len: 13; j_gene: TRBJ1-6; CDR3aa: AISGKRGINSPLH
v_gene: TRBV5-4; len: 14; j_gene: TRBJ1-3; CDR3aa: ASSLGTANSGNTIY
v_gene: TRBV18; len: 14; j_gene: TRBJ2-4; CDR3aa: ASSPDRIGAKNIQY
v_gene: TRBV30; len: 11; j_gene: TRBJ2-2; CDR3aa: AWATEATGELF
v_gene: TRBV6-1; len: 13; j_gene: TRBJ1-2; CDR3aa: ASSPLKQANYGYT
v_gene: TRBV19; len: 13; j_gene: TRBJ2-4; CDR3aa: ASSKLAGDKNIQY
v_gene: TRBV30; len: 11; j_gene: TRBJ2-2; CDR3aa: ASPGEGAGKLF
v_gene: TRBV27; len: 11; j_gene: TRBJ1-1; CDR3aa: ASSLGSGTEAF
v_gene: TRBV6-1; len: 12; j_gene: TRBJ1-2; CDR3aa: ASSVGDRNYGYT
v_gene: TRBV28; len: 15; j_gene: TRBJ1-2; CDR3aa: ASSFHRGGASHYGYT
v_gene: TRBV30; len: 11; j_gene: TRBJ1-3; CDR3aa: ASTYFSGNTIY
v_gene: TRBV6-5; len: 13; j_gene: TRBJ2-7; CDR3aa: ASSPGRGLSYEQY
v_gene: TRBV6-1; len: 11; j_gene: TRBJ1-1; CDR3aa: ASSEVTVTEAF
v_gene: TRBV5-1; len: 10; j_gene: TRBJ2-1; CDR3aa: ASSVSLNEQF
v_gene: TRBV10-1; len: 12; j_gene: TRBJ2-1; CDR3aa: ASSTSGRGNEQF
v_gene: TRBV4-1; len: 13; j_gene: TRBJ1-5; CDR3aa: ASSQDANGYQPQH
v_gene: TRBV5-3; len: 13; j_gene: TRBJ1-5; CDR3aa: ARSASGSRNQPQH
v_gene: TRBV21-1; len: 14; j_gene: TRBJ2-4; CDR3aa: ASSKGGGNAKNIQY
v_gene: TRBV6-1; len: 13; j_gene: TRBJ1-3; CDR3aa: ASSAGQDSGNTIY
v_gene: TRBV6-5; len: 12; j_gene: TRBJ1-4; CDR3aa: ASSYSGRGEKLF
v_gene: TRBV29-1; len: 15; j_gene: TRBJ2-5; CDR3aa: SVEDPGGTSARGAQY
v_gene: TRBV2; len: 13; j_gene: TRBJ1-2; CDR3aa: ASSELRGTGFGYT
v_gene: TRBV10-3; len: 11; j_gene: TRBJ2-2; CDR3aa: AIRPGTGGELF
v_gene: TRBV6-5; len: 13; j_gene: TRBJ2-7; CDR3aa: ASSTRDRLTYEQY
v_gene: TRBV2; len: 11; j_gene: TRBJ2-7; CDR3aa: ASSGQNNYEQY
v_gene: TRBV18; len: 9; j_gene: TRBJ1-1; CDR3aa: ASSGDTEAF
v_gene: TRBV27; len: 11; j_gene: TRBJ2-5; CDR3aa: ASSRERGETQY
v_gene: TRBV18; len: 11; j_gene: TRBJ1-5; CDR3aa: ASSPAGNQPQH
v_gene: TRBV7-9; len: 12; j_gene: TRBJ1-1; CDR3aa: ASSSGDRNTEAF
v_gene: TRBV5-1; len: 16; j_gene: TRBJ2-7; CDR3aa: ASSLAPIGQTYTHEQY
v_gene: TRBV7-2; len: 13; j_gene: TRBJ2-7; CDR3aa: ASSPQGVESYEQY
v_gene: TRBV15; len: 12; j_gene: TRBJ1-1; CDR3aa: ATSRDLGNTEAF
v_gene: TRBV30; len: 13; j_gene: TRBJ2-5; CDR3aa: AWSEQAGDIKTQY
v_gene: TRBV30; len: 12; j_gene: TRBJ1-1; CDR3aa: AWSAGTGSTEAF
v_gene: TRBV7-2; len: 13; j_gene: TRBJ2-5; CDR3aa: ASSLERGRQETQY
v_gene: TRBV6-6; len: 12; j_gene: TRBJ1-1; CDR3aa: ASSYSRVYTEAF
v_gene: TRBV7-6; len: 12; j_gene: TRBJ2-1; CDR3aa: ASGTPGVVNEQF
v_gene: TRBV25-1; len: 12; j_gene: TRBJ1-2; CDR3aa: ASSEWGRGCGYT
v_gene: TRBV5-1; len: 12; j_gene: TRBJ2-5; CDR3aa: ASSLHPGGETQY
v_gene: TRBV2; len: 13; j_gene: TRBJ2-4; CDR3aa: ASSASSATKNIQY
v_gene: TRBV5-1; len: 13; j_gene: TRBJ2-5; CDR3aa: ASSLVGSGEETQY
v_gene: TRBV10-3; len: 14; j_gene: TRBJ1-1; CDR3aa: AISESIRETNTEAF
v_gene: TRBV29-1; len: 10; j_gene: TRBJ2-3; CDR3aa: SLRVNTDTQY
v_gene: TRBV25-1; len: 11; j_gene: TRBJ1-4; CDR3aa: ASGGLGNEKLF
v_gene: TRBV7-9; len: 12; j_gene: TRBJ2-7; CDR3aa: ASSHSAGLAEQY
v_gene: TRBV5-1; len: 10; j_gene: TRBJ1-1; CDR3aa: ASSLDRGQAF
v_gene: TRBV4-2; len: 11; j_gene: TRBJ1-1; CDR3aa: ASSQEAGLEAF
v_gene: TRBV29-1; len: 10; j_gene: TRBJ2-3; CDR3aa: SVEAGPDTQY
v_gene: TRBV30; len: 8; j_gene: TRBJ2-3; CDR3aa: AWGSGAQY
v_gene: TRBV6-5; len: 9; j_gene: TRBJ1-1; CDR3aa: ASRSGIAAF
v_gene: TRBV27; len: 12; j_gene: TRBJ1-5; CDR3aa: ASSPKTENQPQH
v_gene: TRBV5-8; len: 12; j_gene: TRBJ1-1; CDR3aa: ASTPRGLSTEAF